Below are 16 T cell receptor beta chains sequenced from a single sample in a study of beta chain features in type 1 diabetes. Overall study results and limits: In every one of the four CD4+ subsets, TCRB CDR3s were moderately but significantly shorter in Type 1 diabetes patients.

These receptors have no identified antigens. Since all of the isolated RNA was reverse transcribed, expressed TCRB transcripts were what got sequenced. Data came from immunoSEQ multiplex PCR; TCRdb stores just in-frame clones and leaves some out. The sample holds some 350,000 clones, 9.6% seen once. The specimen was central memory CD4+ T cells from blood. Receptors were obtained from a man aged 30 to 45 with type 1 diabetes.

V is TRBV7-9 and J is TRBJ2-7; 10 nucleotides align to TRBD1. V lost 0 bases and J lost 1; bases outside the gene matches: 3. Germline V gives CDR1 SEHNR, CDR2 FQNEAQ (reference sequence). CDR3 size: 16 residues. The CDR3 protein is CASSLARDRGSYEQYF. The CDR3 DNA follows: TGTGCCAGCAGCTTAGCCCGGGACAGGGGATCCTACGAGCAGTACTTC.

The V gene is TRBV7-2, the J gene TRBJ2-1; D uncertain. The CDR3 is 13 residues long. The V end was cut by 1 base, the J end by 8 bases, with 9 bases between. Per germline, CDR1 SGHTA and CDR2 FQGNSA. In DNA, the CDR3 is TGTGCCAGCAGCTTAGACCAGATCTATGAGCAGTTCTTC. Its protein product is CASSLDQIYEQFF.

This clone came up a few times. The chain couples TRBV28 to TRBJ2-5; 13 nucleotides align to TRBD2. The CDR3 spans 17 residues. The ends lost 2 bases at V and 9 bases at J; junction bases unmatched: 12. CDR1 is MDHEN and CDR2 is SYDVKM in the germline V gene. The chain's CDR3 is CASSLRRGLAGSEAQYF. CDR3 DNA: TGTGCCAGCAGTTTACGTAGGGGACTAGCGGGGTCTGAGGCCCAGTACTTC.

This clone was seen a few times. CDR3 DNA sequence: TGTGCCATCAGGGCAACTAATGAAAAACTGTTTTTT. It encodes CAIRATNEKLFF. The gene calls are TRBV10-3 and TRBJ1-4; D uncertain. The CDR3 totals 12 residues. Germline V gene lookup returns CDR1 ENHRY and CDR2 SYGVKD. V shed 6 bases and J shed 0 bases, with 2 bases lying between them.

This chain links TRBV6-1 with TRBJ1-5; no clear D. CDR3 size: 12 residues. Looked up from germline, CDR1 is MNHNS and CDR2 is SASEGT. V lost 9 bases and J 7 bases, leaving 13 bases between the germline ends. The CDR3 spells CASNREGQPQHF. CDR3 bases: TGTGCCAGTAACCGGGAGGGCCAGCCCCAGCATTTT.

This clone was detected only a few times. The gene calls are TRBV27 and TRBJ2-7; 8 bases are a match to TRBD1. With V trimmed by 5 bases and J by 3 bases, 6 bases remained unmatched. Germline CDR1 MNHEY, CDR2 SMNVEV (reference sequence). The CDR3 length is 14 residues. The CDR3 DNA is TGTGCCAGCAGTCCACCGGGACAGGACTACGAGCAGTACTTC. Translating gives CASSPPGQDYEQYF.

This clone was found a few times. CDR3 DNA sequence: TGTGCCAGCAGCCTCTACAGGGGCGAGCAGTACTTC. Protein: CASSLYRGEQYF. The V and J genes are TRBV2 and TRBJ2-7; 7 bases match TRBD1. Looked up from germline, CDR1 is SNHLY and CDR2 is FYNNEI. Unmatched junction bases numbered 5, after V lost 6 bases and J lost 6 bases. CDR3 length equals 12 residues. Together with reference TRBV2 and TRBJ2-7, the CDR3 gives the full variable domain: EPEVTQTPSHQVTQMGQEVILRCVPISNHLYFYWYRQILGQKVEFLVSFYNNEISEKSEIFDDQFSVERPDGSNFTLKIRSTKLEDSAMYFCASSLYRGEQYFGPGTRLTVT.

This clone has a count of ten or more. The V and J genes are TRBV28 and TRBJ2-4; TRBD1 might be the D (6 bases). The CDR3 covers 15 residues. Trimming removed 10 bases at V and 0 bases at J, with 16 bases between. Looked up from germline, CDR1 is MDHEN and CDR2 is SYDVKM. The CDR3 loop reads CATFGDTQAKNIQYF. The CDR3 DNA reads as TGTGCCACCTTCGGGGACACCCAAGCCAAAAACATTCAGTACTTC.

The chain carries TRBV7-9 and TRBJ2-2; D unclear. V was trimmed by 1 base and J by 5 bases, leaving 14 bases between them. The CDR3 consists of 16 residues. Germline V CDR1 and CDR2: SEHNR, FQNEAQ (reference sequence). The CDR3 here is CASSLDSLGRTGELFF. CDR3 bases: TGTGCCAGCAGCTTAGATTCCCTCGGTCGAACCGGGGAGCTGTTTTTT. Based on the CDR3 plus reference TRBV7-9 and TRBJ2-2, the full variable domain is DTGVSQNPRHKITKRGQNVTFRCDPISEHNRLYWYRQTLGQGPEFLTYFQNEAQLEKSRLLSDRFSAERPKGSFSTLEIQRTEQGDSAMYLCASSLDSLGRTGELFFGEGSRLTVL.

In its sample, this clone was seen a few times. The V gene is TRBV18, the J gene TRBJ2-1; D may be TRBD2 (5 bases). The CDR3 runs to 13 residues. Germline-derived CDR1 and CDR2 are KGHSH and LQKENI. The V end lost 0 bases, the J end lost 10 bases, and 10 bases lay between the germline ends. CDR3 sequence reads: CASSPPSVEEQFF. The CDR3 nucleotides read TGTGCCAGCTCACCACCTAGCGTAGAAGAGCAGTTCTTC.

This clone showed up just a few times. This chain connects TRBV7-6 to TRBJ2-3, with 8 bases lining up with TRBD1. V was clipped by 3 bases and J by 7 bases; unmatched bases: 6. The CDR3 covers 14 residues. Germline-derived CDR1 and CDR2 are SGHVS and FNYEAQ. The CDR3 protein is CASSLSGGRNTQYF. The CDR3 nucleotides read TGTGCCAGCAGCTTGTCAGGGGGCAGGAATACGCAGTATTTT.

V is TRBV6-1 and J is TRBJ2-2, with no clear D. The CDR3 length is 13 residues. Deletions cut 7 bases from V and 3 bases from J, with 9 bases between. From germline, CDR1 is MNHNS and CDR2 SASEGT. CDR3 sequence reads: CASMVSHTGELFF. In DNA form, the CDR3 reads TGTGCCAGCATGGTTAGTCACACCGGGGAGCTGTTTTTT.

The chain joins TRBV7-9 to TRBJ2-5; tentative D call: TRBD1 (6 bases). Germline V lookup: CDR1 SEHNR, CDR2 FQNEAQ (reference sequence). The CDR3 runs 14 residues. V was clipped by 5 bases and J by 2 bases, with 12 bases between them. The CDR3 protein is CASSIRDIQETQYF. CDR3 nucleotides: TGTGCCAGCAGCATCCGGGACATACAAGAGACCCAGTACTTC.

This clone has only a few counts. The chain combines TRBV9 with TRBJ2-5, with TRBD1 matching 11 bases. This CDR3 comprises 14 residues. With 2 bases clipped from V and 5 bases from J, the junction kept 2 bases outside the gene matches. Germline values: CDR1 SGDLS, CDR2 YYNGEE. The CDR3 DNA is TGTGCCAGCAGCGTGGACAGGGGGCGGGAGACCCAGTACTTC. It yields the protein CASSVDRGRETQYF.

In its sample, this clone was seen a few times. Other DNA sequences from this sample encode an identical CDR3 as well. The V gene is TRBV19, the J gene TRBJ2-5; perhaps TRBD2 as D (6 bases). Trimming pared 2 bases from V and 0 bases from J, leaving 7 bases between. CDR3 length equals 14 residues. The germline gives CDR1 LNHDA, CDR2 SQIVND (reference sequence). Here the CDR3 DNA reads TGTGCCAGTAGTATACGGGGGAACCAAGAGACCCAGTACTTC. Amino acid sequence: CASSIRGNQETQYF. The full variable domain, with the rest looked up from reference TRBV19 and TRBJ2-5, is DGGITQSPKYLFRKEGQNVTLSCEQNLNHDAMYWYRQDPGQGLRLIYYSQIVNDFQKGDIAEGYSVSREKKESFPLTVTSAQKNPTAFYLCASSIRGNQETQYFGPGTRLLVL.

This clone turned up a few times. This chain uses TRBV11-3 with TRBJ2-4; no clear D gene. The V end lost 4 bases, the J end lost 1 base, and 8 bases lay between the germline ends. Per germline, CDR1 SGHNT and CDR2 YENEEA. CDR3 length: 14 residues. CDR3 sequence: CASSSNLAKNIQYF. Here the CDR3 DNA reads TGTGCCAGCAGCTCCAACCTGGCCAAAAACATTCAGTACTTC.